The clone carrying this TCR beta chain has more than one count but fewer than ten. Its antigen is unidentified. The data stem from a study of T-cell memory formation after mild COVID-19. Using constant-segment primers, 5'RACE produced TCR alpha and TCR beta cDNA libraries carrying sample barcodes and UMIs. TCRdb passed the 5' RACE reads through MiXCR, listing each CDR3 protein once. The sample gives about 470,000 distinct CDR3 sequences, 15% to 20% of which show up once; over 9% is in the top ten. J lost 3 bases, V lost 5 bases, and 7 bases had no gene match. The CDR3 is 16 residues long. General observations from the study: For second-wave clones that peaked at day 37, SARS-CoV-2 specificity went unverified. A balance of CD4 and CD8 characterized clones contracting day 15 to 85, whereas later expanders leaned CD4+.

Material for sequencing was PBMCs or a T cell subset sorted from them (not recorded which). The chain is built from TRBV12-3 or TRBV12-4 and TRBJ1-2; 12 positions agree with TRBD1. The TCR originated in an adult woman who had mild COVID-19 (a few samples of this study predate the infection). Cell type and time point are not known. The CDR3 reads CASSLPGQGAYYGYTF. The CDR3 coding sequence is TGTGCCAGCAGTCTTCCGGGACAGGGGGCTTACTATGGCTACACCTTC.